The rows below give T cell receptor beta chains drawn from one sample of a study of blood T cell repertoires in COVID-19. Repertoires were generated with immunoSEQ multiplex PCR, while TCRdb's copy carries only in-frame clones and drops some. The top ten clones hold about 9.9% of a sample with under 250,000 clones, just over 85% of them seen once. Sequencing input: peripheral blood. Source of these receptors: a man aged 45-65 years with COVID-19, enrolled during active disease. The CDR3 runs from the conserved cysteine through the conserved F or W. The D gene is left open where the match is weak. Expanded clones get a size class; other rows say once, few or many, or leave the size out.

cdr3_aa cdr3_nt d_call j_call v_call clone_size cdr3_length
CASSQIGTAPGELFF TGTGCCAGCAGCCAGATCGGGACAGCTCCCGGGGAGCTGTTTTTT TRBD1 TRBJ2-2 TRBV7-3 - 15
CASSPRERPGGDEQFF TGTGCCAGCTCACCACGGGAAAGACCCGGGGGGGATGAGCAGTTCTTC TRBD2 TRBJ2-1 TRBV18 - 16
CAISDGYRDSGNTIYF TGTGCCATCAGTGATGGGTACAGGGACTCTGGAAACACCATATATTTT - TRBJ1-3 TRBV10-3 - 16
CASSFQTGAPYEQYF TGTGCCAGCAGTTTCCAGACAGGGGCCCCCTACGAGCAGTACTTC TRBD1 TRBJ2-7 TRBV6-5 - 15
CASGLVLGLAGAYEQYF TGTGCTAGTGGTTTGGTACTTGGGCTAGCGGGAGCCTACGAGCAGTACTTC TRBD2 TRBJ2-7 TRBV12-5 once 17
CSVEASGGRTDTQYF TGCAGCGTTGAAGCGAGCGGGGGACGCACAGATACGCAGTATTTT TRBD2 TRBJ2-3 TRBV29-1 - 15
CASSRTQGGSYNEQFF TGTGCCAGCAGCCGGACTCAGGGGGGCTCCTACAATGAGCAGTTCTTC - TRBJ2-1 TRBV5-4 - 16
CSASGGGKNYEQYF TGCAGTGCTAGTGGAGGCGGGAAGAACTACGAGCAGTACTTC - TRBJ2-7 TRBV20-1 - 14
CASSQGASYRGHGYTF TGTGCCAGCAGCCAAGGCGCCTCCTACAGGGGGCATGGCTACACCTTC TRBD1 TRBJ1-2 TRBV3-1/TRBV3-2 - 16
CASSEYGSGNTIYF TGTGCCAGCAGTGAATACGGCTCTGGAAACACCATATATTTT - TRBJ1-3 TRBV25-1 - 14
CASSRTGGAYEQYF TGTGCCAGCAGTCGGACAGGGGGCGCATACGAGCAGTACTTC TRBD1 TRBJ2-7 TRBV2 - 14
CATHYRGQETQYF TGCGCCACTCACTACAGGGGCCAAGAGACCCAGTACTTC TRBD1 TRBJ2-5 TRBV10-1 - 13
CASSQEQNQPQHF TGTGCCAGCTCACAAGAACAGAATCAGCCCCAGCATTTT - TRBJ1-5 TRBV18 - 13
CASSVTRGLAGGQETQYF TGTGCCAGCAGCGTCACCCGGGGACTAGCGGGGGGACAAGAGACCCAGTACTTC TRBD2 TRBJ2-5 TRBV5-8 - 18
CASSLAPAGTVNTEAFF TGTGCCAGCAGCTTAGCCCCCGCCGGGACAGTGAACACTGAAGCTTTCTTT TRBD1 TRBJ1-1 TRBV7-9 once 17
CASSYPTGVGTEAFF TGTGCCAGCAGTTACCCGACAGGGGTTGGCACTGAAGCTTTCTTT TRBD1 TRBJ1-1 TRBV6-6 - 15
CASSPPRQVNTEAFF TGTGCCAGTAGTCCTCCCCGGCAGGTGAACACTGAAGCTTTCTTT - TRBJ1-1 TRBV19 - 15
CASSLPRSYEQYF TGCGCCAGCAGCTTGCCTAGAAGTTACGAGCAGTACTTC - TRBJ2-7 TRBV5-1 - 13
CASSLRDRSSYEQYF TGTGCCAGCAGCTTACGGGACAGGAGCTCCTACGAGCAGTACTTC TRBD1 TRBJ2-7 TRBV7-2 - 15
CASIQNRGQPQHF TGTGCCAGCATCCAAAATCGGGGGCAGCCCCAGCATTTT - TRBJ1-5 TRBV6-6 - 13
CASHGTGSGNTIYF TGTGCCAGCCACGGGACAGGGTCTGGAAACACCATATATTTT TRBD1 TRBJ1-3 TRBV18 - 14
CASSDNPGVGQPQHF TGTGCCAGCAGTGATAACCCAGGGGTTGGCCAGCCCCAGCATTTT - TRBJ1-5 TRBV6-1 few 15
CSVGFGTGNTEAFF TGCAGCGTTGGATTCGGGACAGGAAACACTGAAGCTTTCTTT TRBD1 TRBJ1-1 TRBV29-1 - 14
CASSPVRGDQPQHF TGTGCCAGCTCACCAGTCAGGGGTGATCAGCCCCAGCATTTT - TRBJ1-5 TRBV18 - 14
CATSRGVGAVGYEQYF TGTGCCACCAGCAGAGGAGTGGGGGCGGTAGGGTACGAGCAGTACTTC - TRBJ2-7 TRBV15 once 16
CASSSRFRGRSSYNSPLHF TGTGCCAGCAGTAGTCGGTTCAGGGGTAGGAGCTCCTATAATTCACCCCTCCACTTT - TRBJ1-6 TRBV27 few 19
CASSPTGGFNQPQHF TGTGCCAGCAGCCCTACAGGGGGCTTTAATCAGCCCCAGCATTTT TRBD1 TRBJ1-5 TRBV3-1/TRBV3-2 - 15
CASSVSAGVGTGELFF TGTGCCAGCAGCGTTTCAGCGGGAGTGGGCACCGGGGAGCTGTTTTTT TRBD2 TRBJ2-2 TRBV9 - 16
CASTYTNYEQYF TGTGCCAGCACTTACACAAATTACGAGCAGTACTTC - TRBJ2-7 TRBV2 - 12
CASSSVAGEFDTQYF TGTGCCAGCAGTTCTGTAGCGGGAGAATTCGATACGCAGTATTTT TRBD2 TRBJ2-3 TRBV6-2/TRBV6-3 once 15
CASSFRRSRGETDTQYF TGTGCCAGCAGTTTTCGGAGGTCTCGGGGGGAGACAGATACGCAGTATTTT TRBD2 TRBJ2-3 TRBV27 - 17